The following is a T cell receptor beta chain sequence with its context. One junction end does not reproduce the germline sequence, and a read error may be involved. The data are from a study of blood T cell repertoires in COVID-19. Study background: The United States, Italy and Spain were the sources of the acute and convalescent COVID-19 samples. T cells, B-cell-depleted T cells, or PBMCs provided the cDNA or gDNA that served as material.

In the original workflow: For nucleated cells, counts were estimated from reference gene primer amplification. The protocol was immunoSEQ multiplex PCR, while the TCRdb copy is restricted to in-frame clones and leaves out a portion. V, J and clone size were drawn from that table, and D and trimming were deduced from the DNA. This table holds 50,000 to 75,000 clones, approximately 80% found once. The germline CDR1 and CDR2 sequences are MDHEN and SYDVKM. The CDR3 runs 12 residues. Sequenced input: peripheral blood. This TCR was recovered from a woman older than 75 with active or convalescent COVID-19. The rearrangement uses TRBV28 and TRBJ2-3; D may be TRBD1 (5 bases). The CDR3 sequence is CASSSVTVTQYF. The CDR3 DNA reads as TGTGCCAGCAGTTCGGTGACAGTTACGCAGTATTTT.